This entry lists 6 T cell receptor beta chains sequenced from one sample in a study of cytomegalovirus exposure and HLA in healthy donors. The PCR ran on 60 Vbeta and 13 Jbeta primers. Method: immunoSEQ multiplex PCR; TCRdb's copy keeps in-frame clones and lacks some. The sample has 150,000 or so clones, 77% seen once. The sample taken for sequencing was PBMCs. Receptors originate from a woman in her 30s in good health and CMV-seronegative.

J is TRBJ1-1 and V is TRBV10-3, with D uncertain. CDR1 is ENHRY and CDR2 is SYGVKD in the germline V gene. This CDR3 has 13 residues. V shed 6 bases and J shed 3 bases, with 11 bases lying between them. The DNA for the CDR3 is TGTGCCATCAGGCCAGGTCTGGACACTGAAGCTTTCTTT. Amino acid sequence: CAIRPGLDTEAFF.

The genes are TRBV27 and TRBJ2-1; 10 nucleotides match TRBD2. CDR1 and CDR2 (germline): MNHEY, SMNVEV (reference sequence). V was pared by 3 bases and J by 4 bases, with 6 bases of the junction left unmatched. The CDR3 runs to 16 residues. CDR3 sequence: CASSFLIAGGYNEQFF. CDR3 in DNA: TGTGCCAGCAGTTTCCTTATAGCGGGAGGATACAATGAGCAGTTCTTC.

V and J are TRBV5-1 and TRBJ2-7; 9 nucleotides agree with TRBD2. The CDR3 sequence is 15 residues long. V lost 0 bases, J lost 0 bases, and 1 base stayed unmatched. Per the germline V gene, CDR1 is SGHRS and CDR2 is YFSETQ. DNA of the CDR3: TGCGCCAGCAGCTTGGTAGCGGGGGACTCCTACGAGCAGTACTTC. Its translation is CASSLVAGDSYEQYF.

The V and J genes are TRBV5-4 and TRBJ2-1, with 10 nucleotides matching TRBD1. The CDR3 consists of 17 residues. From germline, CDR1 is SGHNT and CDR2 YYREEE (reference sequence). J lost 9 bases, V lost 4 bases, and 16 bases had no gene match. The CDR3 DNA is TGTGCCAGCAGCCAACCCGTCGGGACAGGGGTAATAGGTGAGCAGTTCTTC. As protein: CASSQPVGTGVIGEQFF.

CDR3 sequence (DNA): TGCGCCAGCAGCCAAGACGTGGCGGGTAGCACCATATATTTT. It encodes CASSQDVAGSTIYF. The rearrangement links TRBV4-3 to TRBJ1-3, with D uncertain. Germline assignment: CDR1 LGHNA and CDR2 YSLEER. The V end was cut by 0 bases, the J end by 9 bases, with 12 bases between. The CDR3 sequence is 14 residues long.

As DNA, the CDR3 is TGCGCCAGTAGTTCAGGGGGGCCATACACTGAAGCTTTCTTT. This gives the protein CASSSGGPYTEAFF. V and J are TRBV5-1 and TRBJ1-1; 7 bases line up with TRBD1. V dropped 8 bases and J dropped 3; count of bases not matched to a gene: 10. The CDR3 has 14 amino acids. Germline CDR1 reads SGHRS; CDR2 reads YFSETQ.